This T cell receptor (beta chain) appears in the sequencing data of a study of human versus mouse CDR3 diversity and MHC coevolution. Looked up from germline, CDR1 is SGDLS and CDR2 is YYNGEE. The V gene end was trimmed by 2 bases and the J gene end by 4 bases; junction bases not matched to a gene: 5. The CDR3 totals 15 residues. Sorting isolated naive CD4 T cells lacking CD45RO and expressing CD62L. The repertoire was sequenced with immunoSEQ multiplex PCR; TCRdb's copy has only in-frame clones and lacks some. The sample includes about 77,000 clones, about nine tenths of them seen just once. This sequence joins TRBV9 and TRBJ2-1, with 8 bases matching TRBD2. The source of this sequence is a person aged 30-70 years in good health. Sequenced material: naive CD4+ T cells from blood. Regarding subset: CD45RO-negative CD62L-positive naive CD4 T cells. CDR3 DNA: TGTGCCAGCAGCGTTGAGGCGGGGGGTTACAATGAGCAGTTCTTC. Its translation: CASSVEAGGYNEQFF. The full variable domain, completed using reference TRBV9 and TRBJ2-1, is DSGVTQTPKHLITATGQRVTLRCSPRSGDLSVYWYQQSLDQGLQFLIQYYNGEERAKGNILERFSAQQFPDLHSELNLSSLELGDSALYFCASSVEAGGYNEQFFGPGTRLTVL.